The sequence of this TCR beta chain was determined in a study of PD-1 blockade in classical Hodgkin lymphoma. About the study: On a schedule of every 2 weeks, patients received nivolumab 3 mg/kg intravenously. General study results and limits: Patients newly diagnosed and complete responders had comparable baseline diversity. CD4+ TCR diversity rose significantly by C4D1, and CD8+ TCR diversity did not. Baseline TCR diversity was reportedly lower in newly diagnosed patients than in healthy donors. It was reported as lower still in relapsed/refractory patients.

Produced via immunoSEQ multiplex PCR; TCRdb's table is partial and in-frame only. The profile shows approximately 28,000 clones, roughly 80% of them singletons. The sample's time point: cycle 4 day 1 (C4D1), after more than five weeks of nivolumab. Every patient experienced relapse after autologous stem cell transplantation, and brentuximab vedotin exposure varied. Purification of CD4+ T cells from thawed PBMCs was performed via magnetic negative selection. Points on this clone: No antigen is known for it.

This CDR3 comprises 14 residues. Germline CDR1 is SGHTA and CDR2 is FQGNSA. Trimming took 3 bases from V and 5 from J, leaving 14 bases between them. The chain joins TRBV7-2 to TRBJ2-7; D tentatively reads TRBD1 or TRBD2 (5 bases each). Material: CD4+ T cells from blood, obtained before the fourth cycle of nivolumab. The clonotype was recovered from a human donor with classical Hodgkin lymphoma. The CDR3 DNA reads as TGTGCCAGCAGCTTCAGAAGAGGGGAGAACGAGCAGTACTTC. This codes for CASSFRRGENEQYF.